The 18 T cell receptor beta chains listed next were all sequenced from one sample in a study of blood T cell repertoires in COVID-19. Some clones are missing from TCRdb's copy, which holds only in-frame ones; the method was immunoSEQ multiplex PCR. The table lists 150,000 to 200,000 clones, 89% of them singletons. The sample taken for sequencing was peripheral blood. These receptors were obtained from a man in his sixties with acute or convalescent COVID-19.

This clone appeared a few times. This CDR3 is CASSLKGQGFSPLHF. As DNA, the CDR3 is TGTGCCAGCAGCTTAAAAGGACAGGGTTTTTCACCCCTCCACTTT. V usage is TRBV7-2 and J usage is TRBJ1-6, with 8 positions matching TRBD1. The V segment lost 2 bases and the J segment 9 bases; nucleotides outside the gene matches: 6. This CDR3 contains 15 residues. Germline CDR1 SGHTA, CDR2 FQGNSA.

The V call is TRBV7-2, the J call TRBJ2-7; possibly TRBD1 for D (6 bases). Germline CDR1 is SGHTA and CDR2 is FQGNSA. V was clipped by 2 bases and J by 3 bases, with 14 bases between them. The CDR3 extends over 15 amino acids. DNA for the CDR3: TGTGCCAGCAGCTTAACGGCAGGGGCTCTCTACGAGCAGTACTTC. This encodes CASSLTAGALYEQYF.

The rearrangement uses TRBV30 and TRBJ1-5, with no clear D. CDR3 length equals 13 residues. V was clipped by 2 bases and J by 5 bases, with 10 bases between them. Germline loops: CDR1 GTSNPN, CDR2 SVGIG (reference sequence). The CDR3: CAWSRGKYQPQHF. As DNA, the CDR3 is TGTGCCTGGAGTCGCGGGAAATATCAGCCCCAGCATTTT.

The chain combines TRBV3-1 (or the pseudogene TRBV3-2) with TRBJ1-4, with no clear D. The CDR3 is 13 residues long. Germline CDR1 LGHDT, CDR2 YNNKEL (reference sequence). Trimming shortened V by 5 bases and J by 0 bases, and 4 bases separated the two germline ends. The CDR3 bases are TGTGCCAGCAGCTCGTCAACTAATGAAAAACTGTTTTTT. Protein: CASSSSTNEKLFF.

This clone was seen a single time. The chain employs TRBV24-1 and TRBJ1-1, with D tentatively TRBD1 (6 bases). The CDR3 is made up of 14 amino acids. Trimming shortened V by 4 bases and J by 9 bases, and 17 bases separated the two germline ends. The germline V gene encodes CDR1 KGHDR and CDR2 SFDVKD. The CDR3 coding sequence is TGTGCCACCAGTGAAGGGGGAGTAGGAAGGAAAGCTTTCTTT. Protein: CATSEGGVGRKAFF.

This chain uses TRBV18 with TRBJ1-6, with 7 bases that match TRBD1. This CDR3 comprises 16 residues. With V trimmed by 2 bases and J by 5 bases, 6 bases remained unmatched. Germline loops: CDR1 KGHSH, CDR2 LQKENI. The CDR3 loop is CASSPYGTANNSPLHF. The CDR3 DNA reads TGTGCCAGCTCACCATATGGGACAGCTAATAATTCACCCCTCCACTTT.

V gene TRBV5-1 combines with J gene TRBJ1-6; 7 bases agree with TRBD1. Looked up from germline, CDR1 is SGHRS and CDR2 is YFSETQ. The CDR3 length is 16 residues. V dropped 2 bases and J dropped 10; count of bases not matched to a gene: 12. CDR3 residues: CASSFEGQRAGSPLHF. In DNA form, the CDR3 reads TGCGCCAGCAGCTTTGAGGGACAGCGAGCTGGGTCACCCCTCCACTTT.

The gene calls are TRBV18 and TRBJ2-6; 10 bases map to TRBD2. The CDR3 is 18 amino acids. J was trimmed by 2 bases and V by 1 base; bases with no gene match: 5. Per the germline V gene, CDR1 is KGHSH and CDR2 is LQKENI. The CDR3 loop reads CASSPQAGGHTGANVLTF. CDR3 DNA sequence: TGTGCCAGCTCACCACAAGCGGGGGGGCATACTGGGGCCAACGTCCTGACTTTC.

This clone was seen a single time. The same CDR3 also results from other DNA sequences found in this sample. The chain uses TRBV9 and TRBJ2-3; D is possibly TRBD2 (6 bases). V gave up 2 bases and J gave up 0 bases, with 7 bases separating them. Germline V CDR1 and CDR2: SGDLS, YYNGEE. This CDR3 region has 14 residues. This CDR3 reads CASSVSGSTDTQYF. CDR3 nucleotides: TGTGCCAGCAGCGTTAGCGGAAGCACAGATACGCAGTATTTT. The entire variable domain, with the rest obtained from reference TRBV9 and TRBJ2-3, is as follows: DSGVTQTPKHLITATGQRVTLRCSPRSGDLSVYWYQQSLDQGLQFLIQYYNGEERAKGNILERFSAQQFPDLHSELNLSSLELGDSALYFCASSVSGSTDTQYFGPGTRLTVL.

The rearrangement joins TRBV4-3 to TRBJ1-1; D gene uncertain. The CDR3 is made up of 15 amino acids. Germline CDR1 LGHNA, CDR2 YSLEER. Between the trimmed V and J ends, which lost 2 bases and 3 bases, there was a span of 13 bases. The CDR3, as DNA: TGCGCCAGCAGCCAAATACACCTGGGCGACACTGAAGCTTTCTTT. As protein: CASSQIHLGDTEAFF.

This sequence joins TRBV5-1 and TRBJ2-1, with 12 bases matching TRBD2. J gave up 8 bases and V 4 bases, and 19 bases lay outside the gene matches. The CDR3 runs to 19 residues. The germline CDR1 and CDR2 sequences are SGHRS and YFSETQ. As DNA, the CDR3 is TGCGCCAGCAGCCTCGGGCGGGCTAGCGGGGGGGCCGGTCAGGATGAGCAGTTCTTC. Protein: CASSLGRASGGAGQDEQFF.

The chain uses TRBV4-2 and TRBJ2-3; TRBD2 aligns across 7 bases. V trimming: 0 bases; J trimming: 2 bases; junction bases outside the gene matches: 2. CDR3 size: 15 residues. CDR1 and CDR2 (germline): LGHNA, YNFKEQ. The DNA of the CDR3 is TGTGCCAGCAGCCAAGATCGGGGGGTCACAGATACGCAGTATTTT. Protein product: CASSQDRGVTDTQYF.

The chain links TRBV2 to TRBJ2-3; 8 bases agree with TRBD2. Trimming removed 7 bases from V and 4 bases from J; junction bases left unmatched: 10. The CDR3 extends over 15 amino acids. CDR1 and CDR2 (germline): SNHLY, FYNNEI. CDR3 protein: CASMPPQRGSDTQYF. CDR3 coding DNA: TGTGCCAGCATGCCCCCCCAGCGGGGGTCAGATACGCAGTATTTT. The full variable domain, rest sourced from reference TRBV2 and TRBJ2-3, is EPEVTQTPSHQVTQMGQEVILRCVPISNHLYFYWYRQILGQKVEFLVSFYNNEISEKSEIFDDQFSVERPDGSNFTLKIRSTKLEDSAMYFCASMPPQRGSDTQYFGPGTRLTVL.

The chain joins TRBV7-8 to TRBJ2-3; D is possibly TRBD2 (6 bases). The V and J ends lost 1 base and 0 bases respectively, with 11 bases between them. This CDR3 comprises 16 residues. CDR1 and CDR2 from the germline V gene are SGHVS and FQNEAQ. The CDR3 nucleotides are TGTGCCAGCAGCTTAGTGGGGACTTCTAGCACAGATACGCAGTATTTT. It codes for CASSLVGTSSTDTQYF.

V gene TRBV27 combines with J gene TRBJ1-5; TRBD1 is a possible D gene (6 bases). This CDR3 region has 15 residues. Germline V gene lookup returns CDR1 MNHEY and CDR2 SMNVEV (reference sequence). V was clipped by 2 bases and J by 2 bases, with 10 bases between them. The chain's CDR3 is CASSLVGGGNQPQHF. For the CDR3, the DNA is TGTGCCAGCAGTTTAGTAGGGGGGGGCAATCAGCCCCAGCATTTT.

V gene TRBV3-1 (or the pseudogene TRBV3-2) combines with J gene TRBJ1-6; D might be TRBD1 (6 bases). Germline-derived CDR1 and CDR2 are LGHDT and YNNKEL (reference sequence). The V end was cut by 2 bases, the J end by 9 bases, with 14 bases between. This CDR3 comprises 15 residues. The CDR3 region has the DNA TGTGCCAGCAGCCAAATCGCAGGGGTTGTTTCACCCCTCCACTTT. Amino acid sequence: CASSQIAGVVSPLHF.

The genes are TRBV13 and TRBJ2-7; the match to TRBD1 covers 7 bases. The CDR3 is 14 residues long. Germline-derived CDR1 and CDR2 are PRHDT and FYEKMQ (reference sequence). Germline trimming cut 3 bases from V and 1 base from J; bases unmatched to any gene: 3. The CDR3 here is CASSFPGQSYEQYF. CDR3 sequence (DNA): TGTGCCAGCAGCTTCCCGGGACAGTCCTACGAGCAGTACTTC.

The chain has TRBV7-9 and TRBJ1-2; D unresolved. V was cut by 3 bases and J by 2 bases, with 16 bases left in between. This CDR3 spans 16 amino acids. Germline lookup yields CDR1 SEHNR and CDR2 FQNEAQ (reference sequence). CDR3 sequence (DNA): TGTGCCAGCAGCTTCGCCGGGGTCCGCCTCAACTATGGCTACACCTTC. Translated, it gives CASSFAGVRLNYGYTF.